These T cell receptor beta chains were read from a single sample in a study of OX40 agonist ivuxolimab in advanced cancers. Clones were sequenced by immunoSEQ multiplex PCR, and TCRdb holds only the in-frame ones, with some missing. Of 85,000 to 100,000 clones in the sample, 75% to 95% were seen once. The sequencing used CD4+ or CD8+ T cells sorted from blood, collected in a trial of the OX40 agonist ivuxolimab. Receptors were obtained from an adult with an advanced solid tumor such as melanoma, head and neck, liver or kidney cancer. Both conserved end residues are part of each CDR3. A D gene is named only where the DNA matches it firmly. The size of a clone is reported for some rows only, either as once, few or many, or as a class for expanded clones.

d_call: NA; clone_size: NA; j_call: TRBJ2-3; v_call: TRBV18; cdr3_nt: TGTGCCAGCTCACTGGCTGTAGGCACAGATACGCAGTATTTT; cdr3_aa: CASSLAVGTDTQYF
d_call: NA; clone_size: NA; j_call: TRBJ1-1; v_call: TRBV4-3; cdr3_nt: TGCGCCAGCAGCCCGGGGGGGATTATGAACACTGAAGCTTTCTTT; cdr3_aa: CASSPGGIMNTEAFF
d_call: TRBD1; clone_size: once; j_call: TRBJ2-7; v_call: TRBV19; cdr3_nt: TGTGCCAGTAGACCACAGGGGGCCCAGGGCGAGCAGTACTTC; cdr3_aa: CASRPQGAQGEQYF
d_call: TRBD2; clone_size: few; j_call: TRBJ2-3; v_call: TRBV7-2; cdr3_nt: TGTGCCAGCAGCCGGCAGTTTAAAGGGGGGACTAGCGGGCAAAGTACGCAGTATTTT; cdr3_aa: CASSRQFKGGTSGQSTQYF
d_call: NA; clone_size: NA; j_call: TRBJ2-5; v_call: TRBV11-2; cdr3_nt: TGTGCCAGCAGGATGTTGCACGCCCAAGAGACCCAGTACTTC; cdr3_aa: CASRMLHAQETQYF
d_call: NA; clone_size: NA; j_call: TRBJ1-3; v_call: TRBV28; cdr3_nt: TGTGCCAGCAGTCAAATTGACTCTGGAAACACCATATATTTT; cdr3_aa: CASSQIDSGNTIYF
d_call: TRBD1; clone_size: NA; j_call: TRBJ1-4; v_call: TRBV7-9; cdr3_nt: TGTGCCAGCAGCTTAGCGAACAGGGGGGCAACTAATGAAAAACTGTTTTTT; cdr3_aa: CASSLANRGATNEKLFF
d_call: TRBD1; clone_size: NA; j_call: TRBJ1-5; v_call: TRBV28; cdr3_nt: TGTGCCAGCAGTTTATCGTACAGGGGGCTCCGTCAGCCCCAGCATTTT; cdr3_aa: CASSLSYRGLRQPQHF
d_call: TRBD2; clone_size: NA; j_call: TRBJ2-7; v_call: TRBV14; cdr3_nt: TGTGCCAGCAGCCAATCGGAAGGACTAGCGGACTCCTACGAGCAGTACTTC; cdr3_aa: CASSQSEGLADSYEQYF
d_call: TRBD2; clone_size: NA; j_call: TRBJ2-1; v_call: TRBV19; cdr3_nt: TGTGCCAGTAGAGGTCTGGCTAGCGGGAGCTATGAGCAGTTCTTC; cdr3_aa: CASRGLASGSYEQFF
d_call: TRBD2; clone_size: once; j_call: TRBJ2-4; v_call: TRBV5-3; cdr3_nt: TGTGCCAGAAGCTTTTGTAGCGGGAGAGACATTCAGTACTTC; cdr3_aa: CARSFCSGRDIQYF
d_call: NA; clone_size: NA; j_call: TRBJ1-6; v_call: TRBV4-3; cdr3_nt: TGCGCCAGCAGCCAGACCAGTAATTCACCCCTCCACTTT; cdr3_aa: CASSQTSNSPLHF
d_call: NA; clone_size: NA; j_call: TRBJ2-5; v_call: TRBV18; cdr3_nt: TGTGCCAGCTCACCGGGATCCCAAGAGACCCAGTACTTC; cdr3_aa: CASSPGSQETQYF
d_call: NA; clone_size: NA; j_call: TRBJ1-1; v_call: TRBV7-9; cdr3_nt: TGTGCCAGCAGCTTTGGGAGTAACACTGAAGCTTTCTTT; cdr3_aa: CASSFGSNTEAFF
d_call: TRBD1; clone_size: once; j_call: TRBJ2-7; v_call: TRBV19; cdr3_nt: TGTGCCAGTAGTAGTCACTACAGGGGATACGAGCAGTACTTC; cdr3_aa: CASSSHYRGYEQYF
d_call: NA; clone_size: once; j_call: TRBJ1-4; v_call: TRBV5-5; cdr3_nt: TGTGCCAGCAGCTTGGTTCCGACAGACAATGAAAAACTGTTTTTT; cdr3_aa: CASSLVPTDNEKLFF
d_call: TRBD2; clone_size: few; j_call: TRBJ2-3; v_call: TRBV28; cdr3_nt: TGTGCAACAATAGCGGGAGGGTTTAGAACAGATACGCAGTATTTT; cdr3_aa: CATIAGGFRTDTQYF
d_call: NA; clone_size: once; j_call: TRBJ1-3; v_call: TRBV7-9; cdr3_nt: TGTGCCAGCAGCTTAGGAGGGACTGGAAACACCATATATTTT; cdr3_aa: CASSLGGTGNTIYF
d_call: TRBD1; clone_size: NA; j_call: TRBJ1-1; v_call: TRBV19; cdr3_nt: TGTGCCAGTAGTATGGGACAGGTGATGAACACTGAAGCTTTCTTT; cdr3_aa: CASSMGQVMNTEAFF
d_call: NA; clone_size: few; j_call: TRBJ1-4; v_call: TRBV5-1; cdr3_nt: TGCGCCAGCAGCTTGAGCAGGTTCGAAGAAAAACTGTTTTTT; cdr3_aa: CASSLSRFEEKLFF
d_call: TRBD2; clone_size: NA; j_call: TRBJ2-3; v_call: TRBV5-1; cdr3_nt: TGCGCCAGCGAAGATAGCGGGAGGGCCGGAGATACGCAGTATTTT; cdr3_aa: CASEDSGRAGDTQYF
d_call: NA; clone_size: NA; j_call: TRBJ2-1; v_call: TRBV7-9; cdr3_nt: TGTGCCAGCAGCTTAGTCGGCAATGAGCAGTTCTTC; cdr3_aa: CASSLVGNEQFF
d_call: TRBD1; clone_size: NA; j_call: TRBJ1-2; v_call: TRBV6-5; cdr3_nt: TGTGCCAGCAGTGCGACAGGGAGAGGCTATGGCTACACCTTC; cdr3_aa: CASSATGRGYGYTF
d_call: NA; clone_size: few; j_call: TRBJ2-1; v_call: TRBV4-2; cdr3_nt: TGTGCCAGCAGCCAAGCTATGGGAAACAATGAGCAGTTCTTC; cdr3_aa: CASSQAMGNNEQFF
d_call: NA; clone_size: NA; j_call: TRBJ2-7; v_call: TRBV11-3; cdr3_nt: TGTGCCAGCAGCTTAGGGACTACCTACGAGCAGTACTTC; cdr3_aa: CASSLGTTYEQYF
d_call: TRBD1; clone_size: once; j_call: TRBJ2-7; v_call: TRBV4-2; cdr3_nt: TGTGCCAGCAGCCAAGAAGGGGGCGCCAGTTTGACAACCTACGAGCAGTACTTC; cdr3_aa: CASSQEGGASLTTYEQYF
d_call: TRBD2; clone_size: NA; j_call: TRBJ2-7; v_call: TRBV11-1; cdr3_nt: TGTGCCAGCAGCGGGGCTAGCGGGCCCCCCTACGAGCAGTACTTC; cdr3_aa: CASSGASGPPYEQYF
d_call: NA; clone_size: NA; j_call: TRBJ2-2; v_call: TRBV7-2; cdr3_nt: TGTGCCAGCAGCTTAGTCGTGGGGGCACTAACTAACACCGGGGAGCTGTTTTTT; cdr3_aa: CASSLVVGALTNTGELFF